This T cell receptor beta chain was sequenced during a study of shared clonotypes between healthy human individuals. Turning to the study itself: The cohort comprised a couple of women and a few men. Their ages spanned 18 to 49 years. Study outcomes and limitations: Donors were few, which limited the genetic and exposure-history diversity represented. Clonotype sharing across donors was expected to vary with sequencing depth.

Extraction of genomic DNA in unsorted samples used about 90 million PBMCs. Germline V gene data show CDR1 as SGHAT and CDR2 as FQNNGV. CDR3 length: 16 residues. V was shortened by 0 bases and J by 5 bases, with 16 bases between the two germline ends. The method was immunoSEQ multiplex PCR; TCRdb's version includes in-frame clones alone and lacks a portion of them. The table shows about half a million clones, with over 75% occurring only once. This clone was seen at least ten times. Its antigen is undetermined. The sequenced sample was PBMCs. The rearrangement uses TRBV11-2 and TRBJ1-1; TRBD1 is a possible D gene (5 bases). The sequence was collected from a woman aged 40-49 years in good health. Some clones in this sample may be carry-over from other donors' samples. CDR3 in amino acids: CASSLEFGARKTEAFF. The CDR3 DNA sequence: TGTGCCAGCAGCTTAGAATTCGGGGCAAGGAAAACTGAAGCTTTCTTT.